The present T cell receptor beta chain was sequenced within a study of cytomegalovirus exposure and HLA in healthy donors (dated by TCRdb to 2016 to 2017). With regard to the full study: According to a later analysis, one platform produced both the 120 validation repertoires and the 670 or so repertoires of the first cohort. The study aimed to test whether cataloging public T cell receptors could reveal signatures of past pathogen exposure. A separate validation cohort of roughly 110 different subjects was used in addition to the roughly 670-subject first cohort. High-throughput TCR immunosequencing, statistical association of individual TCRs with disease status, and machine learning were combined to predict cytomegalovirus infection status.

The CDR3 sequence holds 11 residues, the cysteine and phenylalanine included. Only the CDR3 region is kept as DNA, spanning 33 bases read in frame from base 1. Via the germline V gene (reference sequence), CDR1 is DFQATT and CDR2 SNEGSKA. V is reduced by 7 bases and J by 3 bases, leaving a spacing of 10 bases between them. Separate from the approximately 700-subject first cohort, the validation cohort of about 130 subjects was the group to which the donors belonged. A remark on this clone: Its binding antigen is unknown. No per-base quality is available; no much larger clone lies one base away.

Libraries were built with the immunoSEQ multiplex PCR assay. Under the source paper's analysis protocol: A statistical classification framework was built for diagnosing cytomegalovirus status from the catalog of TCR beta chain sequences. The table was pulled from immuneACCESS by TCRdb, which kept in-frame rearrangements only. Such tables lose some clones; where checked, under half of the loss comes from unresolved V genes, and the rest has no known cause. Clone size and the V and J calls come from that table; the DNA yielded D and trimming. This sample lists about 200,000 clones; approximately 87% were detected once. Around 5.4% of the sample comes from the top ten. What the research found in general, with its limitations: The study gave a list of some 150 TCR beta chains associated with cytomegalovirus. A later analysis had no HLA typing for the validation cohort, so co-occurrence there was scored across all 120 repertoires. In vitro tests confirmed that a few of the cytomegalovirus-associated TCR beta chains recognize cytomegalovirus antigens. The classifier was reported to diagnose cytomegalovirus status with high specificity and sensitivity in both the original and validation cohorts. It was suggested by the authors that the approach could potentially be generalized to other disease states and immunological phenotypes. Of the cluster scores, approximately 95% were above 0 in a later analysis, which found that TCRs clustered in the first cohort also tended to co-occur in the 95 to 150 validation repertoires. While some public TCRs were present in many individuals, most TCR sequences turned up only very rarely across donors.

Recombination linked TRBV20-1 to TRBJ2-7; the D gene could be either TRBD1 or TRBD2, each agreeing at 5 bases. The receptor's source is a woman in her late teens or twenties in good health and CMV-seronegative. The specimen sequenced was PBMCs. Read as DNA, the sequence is TGCAGTGTCAGGGACCTCTACGAGCAGTACTTC. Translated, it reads CSVRDLYEQYF.